This is a list of T cell receptor beta chains from one sample in a study of T cell responses to AZD1222 COVID-19 vaccine. TCRdb's copy holds only in-frame clones and misses some; the assay was immunoSEQ multiplex PCR. In the table there are some 60,000 clones, around 80% of which are singletons. Sequencing used peripheral blood, obtained on day 0 of AZD1222 vaccination. The receptors were gathered from an adult in good health. CDR3s include the opening cysteine and the closing phenylalanine or tryptophan. The order of the fields is CDR3 DNA, CDR3 protein, clone size, V gene, D gene, J gene. D genes are given only for firm matches. Part of the rows lack a size; the others show once, few, many or a class for expanded clones.

TGTGCCAGCAGCAGGGGCGGGGGGAGCTCCTACAATGAGCAGTTCTTC,CASSRGGGSSYNEQFF,.,TRBV9,TRBD2,TRBJ2-1
TGTGCCATCAGTGAGTCGAGGACCCCAGCGGGAGGATCCTACAATGAGCAGTTCTTC,CAISESRTPAGGSYNEQFF,.,TRBV10-3,TRBD2,TRBJ2-1
TGTGCCTGGAGTGTAAACGGGGCCCCAGATACGCAGTATTTT,CAWSVNGAPDTQYF,.,TRBV30,.,TRBJ2-3
TGTGCCAGCAGCGGACAGGGTCCCTACGAGCAGTACTTC,CASSGQGPYEQYF,.,TRBV21-1,.,TRBJ2-7
TGTGCCAGCAGCTACGGATTAGGAAGCACCGGGGAGCTGTTTTTT,CASSYGLGSTGELFF,once,TRBV7-6,.,TRBJ2-2
TGTGCCAGCAGCGTGGGGACGGATCCTTACGAGCAGTACTTC,CASSVGTDPYEQYF,.,TRBV9,.,TRBJ2-7
TGCGCCAGCAGCCCCCAGGGAGGTGACAGTTATGGCTACACCTTC,CASSPQGGDSYGYTF,.,TRBV4-3,.,TRBJ1-2
TGTGCCAGCAGCCAAGGACAGGGTAACTACACCTTC,CASSQGQGNYTF,.,TRBV7-2,TRBD1,TRBJ1-2
TGTGCCGCTGGACAGGGGGAAAATCAGCCCCAGCATTTT,CAAGQGENQPQHF,.,TRBV24-1,TRBD1,TRBJ1-5
TGTGCCAGCAGCTTAAGACAGTACTCTGACACCGGGGAGCTGTTTTTT,CASSLRQYSDTGELFF,once,TRBV9,.,TRBJ2-2
TGTGCCTGGAGCCGAAAGGACAGAAGTAACTATGGCTACACCTTC,CAWSRKDRSNYGYTF,once,TRBV30,.,TRBJ1-2
TGTGCCATCAGTGAATACATCACAGATACGCAGTATTTT,CAISEYITDTQYF,.,TRBV10-3,.,TRBJ2-3
TGTGCCAGTAGTACTTTAAACAGGCAACGCAATCAGCCCCAGCATTTT,CASSTLNRQRNQPQHF,.,TRBV19,.,TRBJ1-5
TGCAGTGCTTATAAACGGGACAGGCTTCACTTT,CSAYKRDRLHF,once,TRBV20-1,TRBD1,TRBJ1-6
TGTGCCAGTAGAAGAGGGACAGGGGCACCTGGGGCCAACGTCCTGACTTTC,CASRRGTGAPGANVLTF,.,TRBV19,TRBD1,TRBJ2-6
TGCGCCAGCAGCGGGGGACTAGCGGGAGGAGATACGCAGTATTTT,CASSGGLAGGDTQYF,.,TRBV5-1,TRBD2,TRBJ2-3
TGCGCCAGCAGCCAAGAAGGCGGGACTAATCTTCGGGGGGCAGAGACCCAGTACTTC,CASSQEGGTNLRGAETQYF,.,TRBV4-3,.,TRBJ2-5
TGCAGCGTTGGGGTAAGGGCCTCGGGGGAAAAACTGTTTTTT,CSVGVRASGEKLFF,.,TRBV29-1,.,TRBJ1-4